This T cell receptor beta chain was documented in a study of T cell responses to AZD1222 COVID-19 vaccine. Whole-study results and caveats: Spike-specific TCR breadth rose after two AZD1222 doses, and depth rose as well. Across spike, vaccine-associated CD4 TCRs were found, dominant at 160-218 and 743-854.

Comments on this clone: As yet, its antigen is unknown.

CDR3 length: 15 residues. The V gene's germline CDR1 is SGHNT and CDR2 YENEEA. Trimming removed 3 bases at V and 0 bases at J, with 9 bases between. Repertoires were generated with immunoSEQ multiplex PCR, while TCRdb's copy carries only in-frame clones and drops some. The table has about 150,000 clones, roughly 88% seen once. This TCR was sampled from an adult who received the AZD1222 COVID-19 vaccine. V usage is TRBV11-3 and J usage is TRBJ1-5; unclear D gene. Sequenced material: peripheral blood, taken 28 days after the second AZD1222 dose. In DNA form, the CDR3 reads TGTGCCAGCAGCTTGGGCAGTTATAGCAATCAGCCCCAGCATTTT. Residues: CASSLGSYSNQPQHF.